In this sample, the clone carrying this T cell receptor (beta chain) turned up many times. Its target is not known. This sample was taken from a study of CD8 T cells in ankylosing spondylitis. Findings and caveats of the study: The authors reported significant enrichment of disease-linked clones in matched ankylosing spondylitis synovial fluid. Ankylosing spondylitis blood seemed to carry a telltale TCR beta motif made of fewer than ten highly homologous variants.

Preparation of TCR beta libraries was done by quantitative 5'-RACE with molecular barcodes. One entry per CDR3 protein results from TCRdb running MiXCR on the 5' RACE reads. The table includes fewer than 550,000 distinct CDR3 sequences, roughly 5% detected once. This CDR3 contains 13 residues. The germline CDR1 and CDR2 sequences are MNHEY and SMNVEV (reference sequence). The germline V and J ends were trimmed by 5 bases and 6 bases, with 13 bases remaining between them. The genes are TRBV27 and TRBJ1-1; no clear D. This clonotype was sampled from a male donor with ankylosing spondylitis. Sequenced: blood, either unsorted or a sorted T cell fraction (not recorded which). CDR3 nucleotide sequence: TGTGCCAGCAGTCTCACTACCCTAGCTGAAGCTTTCTTT. It encodes CASSLTTLAEAFF.